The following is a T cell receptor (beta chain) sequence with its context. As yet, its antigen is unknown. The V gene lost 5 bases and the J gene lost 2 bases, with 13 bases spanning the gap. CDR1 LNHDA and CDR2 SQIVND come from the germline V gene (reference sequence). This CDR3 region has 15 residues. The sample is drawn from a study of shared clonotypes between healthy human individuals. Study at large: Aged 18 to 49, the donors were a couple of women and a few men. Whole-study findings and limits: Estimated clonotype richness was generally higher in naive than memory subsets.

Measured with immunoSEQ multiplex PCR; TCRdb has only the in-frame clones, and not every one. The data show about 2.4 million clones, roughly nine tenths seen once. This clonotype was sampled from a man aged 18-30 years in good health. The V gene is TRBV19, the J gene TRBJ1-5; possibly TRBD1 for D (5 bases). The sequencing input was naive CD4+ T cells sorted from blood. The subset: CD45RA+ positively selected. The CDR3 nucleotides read TGTGCCAGTAGTCCCCCCAGGGATCGCAATCAGCCCCAGCATTTT. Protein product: CASSPPRDRNQPQHF.